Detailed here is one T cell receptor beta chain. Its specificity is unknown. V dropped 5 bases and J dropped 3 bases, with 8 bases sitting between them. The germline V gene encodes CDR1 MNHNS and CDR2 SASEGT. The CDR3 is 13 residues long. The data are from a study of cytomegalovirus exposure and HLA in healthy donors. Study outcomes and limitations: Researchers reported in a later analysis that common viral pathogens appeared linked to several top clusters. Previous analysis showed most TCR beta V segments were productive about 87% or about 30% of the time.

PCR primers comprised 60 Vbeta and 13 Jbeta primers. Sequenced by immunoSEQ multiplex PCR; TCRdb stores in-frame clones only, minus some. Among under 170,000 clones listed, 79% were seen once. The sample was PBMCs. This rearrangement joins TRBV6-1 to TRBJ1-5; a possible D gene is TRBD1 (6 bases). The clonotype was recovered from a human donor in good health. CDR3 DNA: TGTGCCAGCAGTCAGGGGTACAATCAGCCCCAGCATTTT. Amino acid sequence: CASSQGYNQPQHF.